The clone carrying this T cell receptor beta chain has more than one count but fewer than ten. This CDR3 has 16 residues. The trim removed 4 bases at V and 6 bases at J, leaving 8 bases unmatched. The germline CDR1 and CDR2 sequences are MNHEY and SMNVEV (reference sequence). The data derive from a study of cytomegalovirus exposure and HLA in healthy donors. Study context: Around 180 million T cells yielded approximately 100 million unique TCR beta sequences, as an earlier analysis found.

In the PCR, 60 Vbeta and 13 Jbeta primers were used. Libraries were prepared by immunoSEQ multiplex PCR; TCRdb keeps only in-frame clonotypes and omits some of them. The repertoire holds about 98,000 clones, with about 70% as singletons. The TCR comes from a human donor in good health. This rearrangement joins TRBV27 to TRBJ2-1; 11 bases are a match to TRBD1. Sequencing was performed on PBMCs. CDR3 amino acids: CASSSPGQGARNEQFF. CDR3 in DNA: TGTGCCAGCAGTTCCCCCGGACAGGGGGCGCGCAATGAGCAGTTCTTC.